This T cell receptor (beta chain) was identified in a study of early T cells in non-severe SARS-CoV-2 infection. Study-level results: Private and CD4 specificities were missed by VDJdb matching, which favored anti-spike CD8 responses.

TCRdb used MiXCR to reprocess the 5' RACE reads, holding one entry per CDR3 protein. The sample records approximately 97,000 distinct CDR3 sequences, around 10% being singletons. There are many counts of this clonotype. Its specificity is unknown. Germline loops: CDR1 GTSNPN, CDR2 SVGIG (reference sequence). The CDR3 spans 16 residues. V gave up 3 bases and J gave up 4 bases, with 22 bases separating them. The J gene is TRBJ2-7, the V gene TRBV30; weak D call: TRBD1 (6 bases). This receptor was obtained from an adult who was a healthcare worker with PCR-confirmed SARS-CoV-2 infection or an uninfected control (not recorded which). The source was whole blood, collected at baseline. The CDR3: CAWSLGQNALMYEQYF. CDR3 nucleotides: TGTGCCTGGAGCCTAGGACAGAATGCTCTTATGTACGAGCAGTACTTC.